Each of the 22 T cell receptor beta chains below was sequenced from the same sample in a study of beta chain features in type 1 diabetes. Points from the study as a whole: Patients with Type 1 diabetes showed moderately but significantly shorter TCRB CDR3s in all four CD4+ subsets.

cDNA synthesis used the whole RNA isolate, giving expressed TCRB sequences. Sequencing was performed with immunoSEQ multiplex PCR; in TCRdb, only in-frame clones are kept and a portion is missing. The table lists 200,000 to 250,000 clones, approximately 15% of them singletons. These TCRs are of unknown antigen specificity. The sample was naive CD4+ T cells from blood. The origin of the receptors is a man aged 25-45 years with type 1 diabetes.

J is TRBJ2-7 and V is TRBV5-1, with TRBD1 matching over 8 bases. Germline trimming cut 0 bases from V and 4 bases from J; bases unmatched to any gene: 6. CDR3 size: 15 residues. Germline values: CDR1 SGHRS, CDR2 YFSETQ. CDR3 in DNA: TGCGCCAGCAGCTTGGGTGCACAGGGGGATTACGAGCAGTACTTC. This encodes CASSLGAQGDYEQYF.

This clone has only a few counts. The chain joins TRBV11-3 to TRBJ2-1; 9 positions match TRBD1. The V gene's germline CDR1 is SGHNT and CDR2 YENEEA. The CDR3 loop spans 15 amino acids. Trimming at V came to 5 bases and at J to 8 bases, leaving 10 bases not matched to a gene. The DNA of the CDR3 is TGTGCCAGCAGCACGGGGACAGGGTTTGTCGATGAGCAGTTCTTC. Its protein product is CASSTGTGFVDEQFF. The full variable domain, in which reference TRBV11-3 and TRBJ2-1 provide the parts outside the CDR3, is EAGVVQSPRYKIIEKKQPVAFWCNPISGHNTLYWYLQNLGQGPELLIRYENEEAVDDSQLPKDRFSAERLKGVDSTLKIQPAELGDSAVYLCASSTGTGFVDEQFFGPGTRLTVL.

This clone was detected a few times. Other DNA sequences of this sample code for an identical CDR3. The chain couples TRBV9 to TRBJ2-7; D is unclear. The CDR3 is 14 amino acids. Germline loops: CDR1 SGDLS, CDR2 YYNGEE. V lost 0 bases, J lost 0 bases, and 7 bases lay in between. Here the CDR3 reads CASSVGLLSYEQYF. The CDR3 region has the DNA TGTGCCAGCAGCGTAGGGCTCCTCTCCTACGAGCAGTACTTC.

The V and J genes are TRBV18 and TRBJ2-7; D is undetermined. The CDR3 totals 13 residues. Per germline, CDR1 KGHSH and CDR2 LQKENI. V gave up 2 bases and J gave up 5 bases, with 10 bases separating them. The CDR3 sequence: CASSPNTGDEQYF. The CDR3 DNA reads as TGTGCCAGCTCACCAAATACGGGTGACGAGCAGTACTTC.

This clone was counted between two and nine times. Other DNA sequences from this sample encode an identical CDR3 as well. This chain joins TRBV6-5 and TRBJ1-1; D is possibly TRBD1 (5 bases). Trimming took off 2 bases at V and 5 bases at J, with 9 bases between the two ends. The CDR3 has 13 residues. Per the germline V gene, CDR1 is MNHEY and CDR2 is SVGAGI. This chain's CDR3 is CASSYSGGTEAFF. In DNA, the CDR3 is TGTGCCAGCAGTTACAGTGGGGGGACTGAAGCTTTCTTT.

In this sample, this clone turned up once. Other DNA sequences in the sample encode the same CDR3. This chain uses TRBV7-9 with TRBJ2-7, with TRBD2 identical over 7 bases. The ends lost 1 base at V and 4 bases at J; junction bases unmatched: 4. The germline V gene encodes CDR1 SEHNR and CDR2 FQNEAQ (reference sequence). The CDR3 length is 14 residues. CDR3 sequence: CASSLGLAGYEQYF. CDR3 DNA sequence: TGTGCCAGCAGCTTAGGACTAGCAGGATACGAGCAGTACTTC.

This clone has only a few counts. The CDR3 DNA sequence: TGTGCCAGCAGTGCCGAGCGGGGAGGTACGCAGTATTTT. This translates into CASSAERGGTQYF. This chain links TRBV25-1 with TRBJ2-3; 7 nucleotides align to TRBD2. Unmatched junction bases numbered 6, after V lost 4 bases and J lost 8 bases. There are 13 residues in the CDR3. Germline assignment: CDR1 MGHDK and CDR2 SYGVNS.

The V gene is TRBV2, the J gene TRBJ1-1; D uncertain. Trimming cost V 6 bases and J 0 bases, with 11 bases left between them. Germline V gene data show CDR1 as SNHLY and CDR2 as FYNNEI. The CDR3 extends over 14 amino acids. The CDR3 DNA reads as TGTGCCAGCAGCCGGGGTATCATGAACACTGAAGCTTTCTTT. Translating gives CASSRGIMNTEAFF.

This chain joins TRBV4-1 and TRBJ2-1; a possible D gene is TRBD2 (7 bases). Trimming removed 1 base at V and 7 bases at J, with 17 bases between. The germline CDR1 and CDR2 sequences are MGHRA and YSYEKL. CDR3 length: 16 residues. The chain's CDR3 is CASSQVRGEGLNEQFF. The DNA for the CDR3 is TGCGCCAGCAGCCAAGTAAGGGGGGAGGGCCTGAATGAGCAGTTCTTC.

The chain's CDR3 is CAWRQGGDSPLHF. In DNA form, the CDR3 reads TGTGCCTGGAGACAGGGGGGTGATTCACCCCTCCACTTT. The genes are TRBV30 and TRBJ1-6; TRBD1 matches at 8 bases. Germline CDR1 is GTSNPN and CDR2 is SVGIG (reference sequence). V dropped 3 bases and J dropped 8; count of bases not matched to a gene: 3. CDR3 length: 13 amino acids.

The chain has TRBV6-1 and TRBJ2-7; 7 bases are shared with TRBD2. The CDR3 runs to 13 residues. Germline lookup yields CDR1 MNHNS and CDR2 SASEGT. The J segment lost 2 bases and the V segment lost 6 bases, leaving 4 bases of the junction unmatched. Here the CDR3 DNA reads TGTGCCAGCAGGTCAAGCGGGACCTACGAGCAGTACTTC. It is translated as CASRSSGTYEQYF.

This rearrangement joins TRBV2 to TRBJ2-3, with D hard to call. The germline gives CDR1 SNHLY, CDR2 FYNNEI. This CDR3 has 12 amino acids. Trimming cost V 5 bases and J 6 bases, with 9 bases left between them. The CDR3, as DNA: TGTGCCAGCAGTTCAAGAGGTGATACGCAGTATTTT. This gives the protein CASSSRGDTQYF.

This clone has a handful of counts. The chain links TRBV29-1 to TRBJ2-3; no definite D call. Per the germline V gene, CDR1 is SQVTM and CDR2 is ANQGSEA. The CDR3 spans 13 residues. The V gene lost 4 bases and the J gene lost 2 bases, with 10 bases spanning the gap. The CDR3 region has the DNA TGCAGCGTTGCCCCACTTGTCACAGATACGCAGTATTTT. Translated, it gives CSVAPLVTDTQYF.

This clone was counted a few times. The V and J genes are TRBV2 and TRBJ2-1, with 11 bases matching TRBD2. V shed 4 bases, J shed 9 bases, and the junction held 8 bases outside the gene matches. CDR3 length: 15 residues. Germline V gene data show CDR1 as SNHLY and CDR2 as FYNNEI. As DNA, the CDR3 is TGTGCCAGCAGTGGTATAGCGGGAGGGCCGGGTGAGCAGTTCTTC. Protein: CASSGIAGGPGEQFF.

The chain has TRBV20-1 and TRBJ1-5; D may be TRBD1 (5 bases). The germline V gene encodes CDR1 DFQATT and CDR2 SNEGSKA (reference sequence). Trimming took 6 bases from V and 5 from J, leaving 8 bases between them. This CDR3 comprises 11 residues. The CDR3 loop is CSAGGDQPQHF. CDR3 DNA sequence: TGCAGTGCCGGGGGGGATCAGCCCCAGCATTTT.

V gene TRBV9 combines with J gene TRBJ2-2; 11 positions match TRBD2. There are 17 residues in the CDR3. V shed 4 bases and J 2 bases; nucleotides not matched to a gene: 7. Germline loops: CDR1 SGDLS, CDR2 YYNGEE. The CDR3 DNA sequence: TGTGCCAGCAGCTCATTAGCGGGAGGGCGAAACACCGGGGAGCTGTTTTTT. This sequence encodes CASSSLAGGRNTGELFF. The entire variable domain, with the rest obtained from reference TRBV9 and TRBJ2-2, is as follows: DSGVTQTPKHLITATGQRVTLRCSPRSGDLSVYWYQQSLDQGLQFLIQYYNGEERAKGNILERFSAQQFPDLHSELNLSSLELGDSALYFCASSSLAGGRNTGELFFGEGSRLTVL.

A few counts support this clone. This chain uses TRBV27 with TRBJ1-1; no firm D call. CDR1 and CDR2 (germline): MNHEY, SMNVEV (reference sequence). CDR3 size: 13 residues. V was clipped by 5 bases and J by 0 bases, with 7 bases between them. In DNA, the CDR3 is TGTGCCAGCAGTCTTATCCTGAACACTGAAGCTTTCTTT. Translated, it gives CASSLILNTEAFF.

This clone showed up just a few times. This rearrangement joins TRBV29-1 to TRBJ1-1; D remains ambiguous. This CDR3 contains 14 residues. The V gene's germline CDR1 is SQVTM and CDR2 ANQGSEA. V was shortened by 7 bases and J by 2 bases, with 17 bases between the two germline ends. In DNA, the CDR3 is TGCAGCGCTTTTTGGGGTGGACTCAACACTGAAGCTTTCTTT. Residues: CSAFWGGLNTEAFF.

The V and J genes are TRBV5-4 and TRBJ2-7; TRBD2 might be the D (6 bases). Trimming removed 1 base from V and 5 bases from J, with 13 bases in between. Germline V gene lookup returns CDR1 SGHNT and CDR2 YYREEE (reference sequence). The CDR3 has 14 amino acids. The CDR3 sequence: CASSLLGGLDEQYF. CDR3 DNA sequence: TGTGCCAGCAGCTTGTTGGGGGGTTTGGACGAGCAGTACTTC.

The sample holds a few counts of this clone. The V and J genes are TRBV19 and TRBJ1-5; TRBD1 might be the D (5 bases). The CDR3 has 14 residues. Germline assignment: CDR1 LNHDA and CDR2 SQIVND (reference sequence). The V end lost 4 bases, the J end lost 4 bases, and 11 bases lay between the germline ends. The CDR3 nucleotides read TGTGCCAGTAGTACGGACATTGAGAATCAGCCCCAGCATTTT. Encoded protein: CASSTDIENQPQHF. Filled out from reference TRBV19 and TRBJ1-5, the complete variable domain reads DGGITQSPKYLFRKEGQNVTLSCEQNLNHDAMYWYRQDPGQGLRLIYYSQIVNDFQKGDIAEGYSVSREKKESFPLTVTSAQKNPTAFYLCASSTDIENQPQHFGDGTRLSIL.

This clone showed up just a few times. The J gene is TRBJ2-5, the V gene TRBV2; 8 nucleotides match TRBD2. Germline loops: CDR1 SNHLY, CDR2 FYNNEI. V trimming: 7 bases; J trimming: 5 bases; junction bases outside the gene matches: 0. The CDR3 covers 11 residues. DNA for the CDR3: TGTGCCAGCACTAGCGGGGAGACCCAGTACTTC. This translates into CASTSGETQYF.

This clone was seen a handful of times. CDR3 sequence reads: CASSQVAVGRGETQYF. In DNA form, the CDR3 reads TGTGCCAGCAGCCAAGTAGCCGTTGGCAGGGGAGAGACCCAGTACTTC. This rearrangement joins TRBV14 to TRBJ2-5; possibly TRBD1 for D (6 bases). Trimming left V 1 base short and J 4 bases short, with 16 bases between. Germline CDR1 SGHDN, CDR2 FVKESK. This CDR3 contains 16 residues.